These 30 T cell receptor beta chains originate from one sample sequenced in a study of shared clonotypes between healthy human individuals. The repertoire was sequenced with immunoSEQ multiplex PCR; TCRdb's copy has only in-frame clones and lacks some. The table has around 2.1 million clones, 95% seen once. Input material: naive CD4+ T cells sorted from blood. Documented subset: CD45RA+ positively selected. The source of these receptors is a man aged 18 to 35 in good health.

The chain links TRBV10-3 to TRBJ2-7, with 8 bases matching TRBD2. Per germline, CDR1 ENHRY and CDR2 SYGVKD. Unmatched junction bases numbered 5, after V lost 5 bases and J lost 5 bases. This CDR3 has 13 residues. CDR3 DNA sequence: TGTGCCATCAGTAGCGGGAGCAAGAACGAGCAGTACTTC. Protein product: CAISSGSKNEQYF.

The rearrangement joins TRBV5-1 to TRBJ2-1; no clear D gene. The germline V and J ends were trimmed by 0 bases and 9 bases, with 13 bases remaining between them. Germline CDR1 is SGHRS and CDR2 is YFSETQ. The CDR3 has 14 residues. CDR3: CASSLGDVPGEQFF. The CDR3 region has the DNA TGCGCCAGCAGCTTGGGCGACGTTCCCGGTGAGCAGTTCTTC.

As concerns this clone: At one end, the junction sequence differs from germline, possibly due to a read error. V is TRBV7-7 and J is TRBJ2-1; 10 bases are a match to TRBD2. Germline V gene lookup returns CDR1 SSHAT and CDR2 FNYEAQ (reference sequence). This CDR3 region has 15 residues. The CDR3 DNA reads TGTGCTAGCAGCGCCTCTAGCGGGAGTTCGGGAGAGCAGTTCTTC. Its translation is CASSASSGSSGEQFF.

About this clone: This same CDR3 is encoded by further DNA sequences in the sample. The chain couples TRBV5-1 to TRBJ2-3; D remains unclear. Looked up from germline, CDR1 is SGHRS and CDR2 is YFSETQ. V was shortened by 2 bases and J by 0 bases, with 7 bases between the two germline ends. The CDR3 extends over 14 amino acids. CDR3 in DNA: TGCGCCAGCAGCTTCGGAACTAGCACAGATACGCAGTATTTT. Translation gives CASSFGTSTDTQYF.

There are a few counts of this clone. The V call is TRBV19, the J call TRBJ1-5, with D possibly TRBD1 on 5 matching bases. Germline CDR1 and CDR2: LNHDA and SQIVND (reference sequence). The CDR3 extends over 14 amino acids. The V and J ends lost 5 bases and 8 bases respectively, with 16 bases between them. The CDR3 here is CASSVGQGGKPQHF. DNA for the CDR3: TGTGCCAGTAGTGTCGGGCAGGGAGGAAAGCCCCAGCATTTT.

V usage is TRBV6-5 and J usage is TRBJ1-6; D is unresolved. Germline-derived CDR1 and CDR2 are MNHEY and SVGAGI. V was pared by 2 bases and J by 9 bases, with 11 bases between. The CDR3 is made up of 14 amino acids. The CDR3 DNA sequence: TGTGCCAGCAGTTACGAGGGCTTCGCTTCACCCCTCCACTTT. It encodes CASSYEGFASPLHF.

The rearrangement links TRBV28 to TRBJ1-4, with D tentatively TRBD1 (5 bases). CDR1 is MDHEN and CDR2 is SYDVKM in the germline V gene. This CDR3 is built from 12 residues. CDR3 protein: CAGGRLNEKLFF. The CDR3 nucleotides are TGTGCGGGGGGACGGCTTAATGAAAAACTGTTTTTT.

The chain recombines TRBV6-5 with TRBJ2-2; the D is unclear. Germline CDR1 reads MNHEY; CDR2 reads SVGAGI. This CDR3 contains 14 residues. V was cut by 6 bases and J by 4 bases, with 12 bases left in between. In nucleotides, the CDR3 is TGTGCCAGCAGCCAACCTAGTTTCACCGGGGAGCTGTTTTTT. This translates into CASSQPSFTGELFF.

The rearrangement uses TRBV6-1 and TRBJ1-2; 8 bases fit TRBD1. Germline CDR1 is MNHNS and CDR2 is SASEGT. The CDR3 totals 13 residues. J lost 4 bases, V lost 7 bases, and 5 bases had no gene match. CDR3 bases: TGTGCCAGCAACCCAACAGGGGGCTATGGCTACACCTTC. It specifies CASNPTGGYGYTF.

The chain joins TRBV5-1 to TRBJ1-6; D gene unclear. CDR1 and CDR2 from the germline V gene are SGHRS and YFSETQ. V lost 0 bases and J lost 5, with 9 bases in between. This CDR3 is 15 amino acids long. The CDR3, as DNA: TGCGCCAGCAGCTTGGATGAACCCGATAATTCACCCCTCCACTTT. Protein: CASSLDEPDNSPLHF.

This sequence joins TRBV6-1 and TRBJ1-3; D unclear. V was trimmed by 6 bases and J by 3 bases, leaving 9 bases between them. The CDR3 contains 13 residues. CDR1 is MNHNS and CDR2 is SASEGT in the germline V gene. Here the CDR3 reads CASSLSGGNTIYF. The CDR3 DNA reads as TGTGCCAGCAGCCTGTCAGGTGGAAACACCATATATTTT.

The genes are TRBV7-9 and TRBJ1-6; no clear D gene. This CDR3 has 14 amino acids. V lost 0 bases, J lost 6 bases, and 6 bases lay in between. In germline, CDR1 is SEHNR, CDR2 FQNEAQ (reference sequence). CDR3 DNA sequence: TGTGCCAGCAGCTTAGCTACTCTTAATTCACCCCTCCACTTT. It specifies CASSLATLNSPLHF. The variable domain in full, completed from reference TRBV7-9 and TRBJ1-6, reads DTGVSQNPRHKITKRGQNVTFRCDPISEHNRLYWYRQTLGQGPEFLTYFQNEAQLEKSRLLSDRFSAERPKGSFSTLEIQRTEQGDSAMYLCASSLATLNSPLHFGNGTRLTVT.

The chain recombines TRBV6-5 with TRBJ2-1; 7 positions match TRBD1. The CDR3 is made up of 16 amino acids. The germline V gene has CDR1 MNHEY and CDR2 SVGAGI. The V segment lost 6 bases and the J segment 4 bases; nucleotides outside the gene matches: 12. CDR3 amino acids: CASRYHRGRSYNEQFF. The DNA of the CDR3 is TGTGCCAGCAGATACCACAGGGGACGCTCGTACAATGAGCAGTTCTTC.

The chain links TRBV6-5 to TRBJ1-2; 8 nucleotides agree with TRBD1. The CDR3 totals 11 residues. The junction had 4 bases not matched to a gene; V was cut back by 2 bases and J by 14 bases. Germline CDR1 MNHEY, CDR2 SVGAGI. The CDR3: CASSYGTGETF. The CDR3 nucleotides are TGTGCCAGCAGTTACGGGACAGGTGAAACCTTC.

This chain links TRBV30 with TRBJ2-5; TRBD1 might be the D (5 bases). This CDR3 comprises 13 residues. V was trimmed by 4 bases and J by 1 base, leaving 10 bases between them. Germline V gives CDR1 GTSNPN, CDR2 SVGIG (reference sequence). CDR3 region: CAWKGQPQETQYF. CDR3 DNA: TGTGCCTGGAAGGGGCAGCCCCAAGAGACCCAGTACTTC.

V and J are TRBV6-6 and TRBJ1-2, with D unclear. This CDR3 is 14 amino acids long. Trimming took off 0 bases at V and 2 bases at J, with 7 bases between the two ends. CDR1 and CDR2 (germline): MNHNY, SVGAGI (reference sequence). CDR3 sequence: CASSYSPANYGYTF. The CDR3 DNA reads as TGTGCCAGCAGTTACTCCCCAGCCAACTATGGCTACACCTTC.

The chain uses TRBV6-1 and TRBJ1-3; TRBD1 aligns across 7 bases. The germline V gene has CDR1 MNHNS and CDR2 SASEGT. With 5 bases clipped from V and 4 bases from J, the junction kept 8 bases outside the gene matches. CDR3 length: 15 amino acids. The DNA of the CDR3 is TGTGCCAGCAGTCCACTCATGGGACAGGGAAACACCATATATTTT. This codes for CASSPLMGQGNTIYF.

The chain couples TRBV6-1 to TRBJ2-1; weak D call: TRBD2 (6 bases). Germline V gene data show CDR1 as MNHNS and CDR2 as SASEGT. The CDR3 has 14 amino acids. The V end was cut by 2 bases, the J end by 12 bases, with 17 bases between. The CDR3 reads CASSESPRVEGQFF. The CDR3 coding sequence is TGTGCCAGCAGTGAAAGCCCCAGGGTGGAGGGGCAGTTCTTC.

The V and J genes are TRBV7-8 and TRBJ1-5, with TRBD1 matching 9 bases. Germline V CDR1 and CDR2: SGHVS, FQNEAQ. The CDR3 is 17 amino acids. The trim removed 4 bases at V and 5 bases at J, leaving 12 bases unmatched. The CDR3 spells CASSYGTGMRRDQPQHF. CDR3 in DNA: TGTGCCAGCAGCTACGGGACAGGGATGAGAAGGGATCAGCCCCAGCATTTT.

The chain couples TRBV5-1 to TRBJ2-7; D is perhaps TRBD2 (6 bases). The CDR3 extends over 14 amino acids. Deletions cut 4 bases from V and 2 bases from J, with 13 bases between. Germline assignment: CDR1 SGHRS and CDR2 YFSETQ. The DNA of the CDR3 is TGCGCCAGCAGCGGGACTTCGGGGACCTACGAGCAGTACTTC. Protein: CASSGTSGTYEQYF.

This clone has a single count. Here the CDR3 reads CASSRSWGRDEQFF. The CDR3 DNA reads as TGTGCCAGTAGTCGTTCCTGGGGGCGGGATGAGCAGTTCTTC. The V gene is TRBV19, the J gene TRBJ2-1; D perhaps matches TRBD1 (6 bases). Per the germline V gene, CDR1 is LNHDA and CDR2 is SQIVND (reference sequence). The V end was cut by 5 bases, the J end by 8 bases, with 16 bases between. The length of the CDR3 is 14 residues.

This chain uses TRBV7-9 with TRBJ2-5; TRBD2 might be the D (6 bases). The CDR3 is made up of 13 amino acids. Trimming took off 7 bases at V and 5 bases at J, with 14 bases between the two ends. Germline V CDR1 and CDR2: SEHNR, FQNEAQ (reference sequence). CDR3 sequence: CASNRRGSETQYF. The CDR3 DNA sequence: TGTGCCAGCAACAGACGGGGGTCCGAGACCCAGTACTTC.

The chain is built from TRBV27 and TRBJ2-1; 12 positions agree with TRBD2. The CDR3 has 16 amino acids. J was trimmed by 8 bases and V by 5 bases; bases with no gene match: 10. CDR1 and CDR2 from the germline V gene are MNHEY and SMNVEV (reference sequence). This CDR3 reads CASSLLGLAGRDEQFF. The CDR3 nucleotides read TGTGCCAGCAGTCTCCTAGGACTAGCGGGGAGGGATGAGCAGTTCTTC.

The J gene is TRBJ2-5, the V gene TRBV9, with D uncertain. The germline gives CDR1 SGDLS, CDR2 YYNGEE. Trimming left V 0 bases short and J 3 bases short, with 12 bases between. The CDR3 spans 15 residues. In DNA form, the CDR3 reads TGTGCCAGCAGCGTAGTAGGAGCTCTGGAAGAGACCCAGTACTTC. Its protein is CASSVVGALEETQYF. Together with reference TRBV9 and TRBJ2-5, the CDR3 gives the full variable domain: DSGVTQTPKHLITATGQRVTLRCSPRSGDLSVYWYQQSLDQGLQFLIQYYNGEERAKGNILERFSAQQFPDLHSELNLSSLELGDSALYFCASSVVGALEETQYFGPGTRLLVL.

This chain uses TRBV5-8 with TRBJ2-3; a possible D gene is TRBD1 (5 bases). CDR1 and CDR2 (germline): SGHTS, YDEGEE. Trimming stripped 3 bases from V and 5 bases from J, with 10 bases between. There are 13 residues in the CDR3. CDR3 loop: CASSSLDRDTQYF. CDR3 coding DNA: TGTGCCAGCAGCTCCCTCGACAGAGATACGCAGTATTTT.

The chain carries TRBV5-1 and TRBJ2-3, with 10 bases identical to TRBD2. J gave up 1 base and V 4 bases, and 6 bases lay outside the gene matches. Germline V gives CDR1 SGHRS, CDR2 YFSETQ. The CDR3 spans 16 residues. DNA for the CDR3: TGCGCCAGCAGCGTAGGACTAGCGGCCGGCACAGATACGCAGTATTTT. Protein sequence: CASSVGLAAGTDTQYF.

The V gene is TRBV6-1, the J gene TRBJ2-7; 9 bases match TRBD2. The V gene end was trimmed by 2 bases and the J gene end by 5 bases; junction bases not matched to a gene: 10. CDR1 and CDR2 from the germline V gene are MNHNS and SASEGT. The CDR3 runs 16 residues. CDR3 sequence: CASSENIAGGFDEQYF. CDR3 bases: TGTGCCAGCAGTGAAAATATTGCGGGAGGGTTTGACGAGCAGTACTTC.

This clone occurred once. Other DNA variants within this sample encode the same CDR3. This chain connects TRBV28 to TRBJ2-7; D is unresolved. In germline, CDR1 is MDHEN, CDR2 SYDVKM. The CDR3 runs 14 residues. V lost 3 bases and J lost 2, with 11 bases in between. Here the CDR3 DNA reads TGTGCCAGCAGTTTCTCCGGTGGGGCCTACGAGCAGTACTTC. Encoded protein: CASSFSGGAYEQYF.

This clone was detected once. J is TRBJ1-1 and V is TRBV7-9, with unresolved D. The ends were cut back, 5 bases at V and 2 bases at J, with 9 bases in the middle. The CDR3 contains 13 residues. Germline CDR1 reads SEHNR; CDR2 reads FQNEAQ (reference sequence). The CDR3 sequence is CASSLGFNTEAFF. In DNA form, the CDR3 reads TGTGCCAGCAGCCTAGGGTTTAACACTGAAGCTTTCTTT.

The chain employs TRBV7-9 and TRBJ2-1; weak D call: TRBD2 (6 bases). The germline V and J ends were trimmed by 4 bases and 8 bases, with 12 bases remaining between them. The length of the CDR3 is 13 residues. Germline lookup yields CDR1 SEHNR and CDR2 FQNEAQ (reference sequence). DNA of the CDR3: TGTGCCAGCAGCTGGGGATCGGGGGATGAGCAGTTCTTC. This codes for CASSWGSGDEQFF.